This TCR beta chain was profiled in a study of graft-versus-host responses after intestinal transplantation. Points on this clone: Its antigen is currently unknown.

This CDR3 is 14 amino acids long. Germline CDR1 is SGHTA and CDR2 is FQGNSA. V gave up 1 base and J gave up 3 bases, with 9 bases separating them. Assay used: immunoSEQ multiplex PCR; TCRdb lists only in-frame clones, some missing. Of under 65,000 clones detected, almost 95% appear once; the ten largest clones hold approximately 0.4%. The TCR comes from a human donor who was the organ donor for an intestinal transplant. Here the sequenced sample was unstimulated CD4+ T cells sorted from spleen or lymph node cells, taken before transplant. The chain has TRBV7-2 and TRBJ2-5; D is uncertain. CDR3 nucleotides: TGTGCCAGCAGCTTAGTCAGAGTTAAAGAGACCCAGTACTTC. This codes for CASSLVRVKETQYF. Drawing the rest from reference TRBV7-2 and TRBJ2-5, the complete variable domain is GAGVSQSPSNKVTEKGKDVELRCDPISGHTALYWYRQSLGQGLEFLIYFQGNSAPDKSGLPSDRFSAERTGGSVSTLTIQRTQQEDSAVYLCASSLVRVKETQYFGPGTRLLVL.